This T cell receptor beta chain is drawn from a study of tumor-infiltrating lymphocytes in primary liver carcinoma. Findings of the study overall: Tumor samples exhibited a significantly greater top-250-clone fraction than blood samples (p = 0.039). All five tumor regions shared only about 7.5-24% of top clones.

Remarks on this clonotype: Its antigen is unknown. This may stem from a read error, because a much larger clone lies one nucleotide away.

Co-extracting RNA and DNA was done with 20-30 mg of unsorted bulk tissue as input. Primary liver carcinoma in the patients was surgically resected. Five distinct regions per tumor were sampled. Priming with a constant-region primer yielded TCR beta cDNA from about 510 ng total RNA. Modified slightly, ARM-PCR produced TCR beta libraries over three nested multiplex PCR rounds. TCRdb recomputed calls from the multiplex PCR reads with MiXCR, one row per CDR3 protein. The sample holds 90,000 to 150,000 distinct CDR3 sequences, roughly three fifths seen once. This TCR was sampled from a woman in her sixties with primary liver carcinoma and hepatitis B virus infection. Sequenced material: liver tumor tissue from sampling region 1. Regarding subset: tumor region T1, superior pole.

In nucleotides, the CDR3 is TGCGCCAGCAGACCCATAGGGAGCTCCCACGAGCAGTACTTC. Protein: CASRPIGSSHEQYF. This sequence joins TRBV4-1 and TRBJ2-7; TRBD2 is a possible D gene (5 bases). CDR1 is MGHRA and CDR2 is YSYEKL in the germline V gene. CDR3 length: 14 amino acids.